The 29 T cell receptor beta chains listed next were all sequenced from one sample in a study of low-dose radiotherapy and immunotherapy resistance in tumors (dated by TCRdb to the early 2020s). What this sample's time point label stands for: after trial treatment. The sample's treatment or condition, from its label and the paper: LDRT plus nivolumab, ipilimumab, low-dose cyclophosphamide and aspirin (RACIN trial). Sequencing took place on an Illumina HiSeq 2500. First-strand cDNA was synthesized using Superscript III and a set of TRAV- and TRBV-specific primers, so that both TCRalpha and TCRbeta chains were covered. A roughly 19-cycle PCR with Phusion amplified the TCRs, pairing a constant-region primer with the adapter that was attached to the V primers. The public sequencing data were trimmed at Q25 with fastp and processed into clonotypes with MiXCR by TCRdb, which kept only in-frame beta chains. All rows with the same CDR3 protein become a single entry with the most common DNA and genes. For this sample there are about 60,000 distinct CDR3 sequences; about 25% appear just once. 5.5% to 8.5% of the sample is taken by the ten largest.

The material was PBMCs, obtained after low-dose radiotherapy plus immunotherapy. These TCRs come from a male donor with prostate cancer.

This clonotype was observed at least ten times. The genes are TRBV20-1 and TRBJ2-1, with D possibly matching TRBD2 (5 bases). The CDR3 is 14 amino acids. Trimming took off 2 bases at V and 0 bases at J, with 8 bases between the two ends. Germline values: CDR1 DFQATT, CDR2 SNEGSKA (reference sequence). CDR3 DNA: TGCAGTGCTAGACGGGGTAGCTCCTACAATGAGCAGTTCTTC. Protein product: CSARRGSSYNEQFF.

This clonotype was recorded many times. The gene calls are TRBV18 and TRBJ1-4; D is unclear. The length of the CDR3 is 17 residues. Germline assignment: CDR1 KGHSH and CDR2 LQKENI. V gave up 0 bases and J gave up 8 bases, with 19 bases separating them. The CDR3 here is CASSPPTGGLGGEKLFF. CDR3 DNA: TGTGCCAGCTCACCACCGACGGGAGGGCTCGGTGGAGAAAAACTGTTTTTT.

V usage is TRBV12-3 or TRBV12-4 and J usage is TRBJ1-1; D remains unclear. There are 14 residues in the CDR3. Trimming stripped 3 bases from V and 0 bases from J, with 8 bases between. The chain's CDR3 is CASSFFELNTEAFF. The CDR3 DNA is TGTGCCAGCAGTTTTTTTGAATTGAACACTGAAGCTTTCTTT.

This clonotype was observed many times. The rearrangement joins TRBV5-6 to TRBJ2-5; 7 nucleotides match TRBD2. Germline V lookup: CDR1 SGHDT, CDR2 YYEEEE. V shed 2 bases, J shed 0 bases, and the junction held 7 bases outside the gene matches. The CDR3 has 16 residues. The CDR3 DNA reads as TGTGCCAGCAGCTTTTATGGTAGCGGGTACCAAGAGACCCAGTACTTC. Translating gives CASSFYGSGYQETQYF.

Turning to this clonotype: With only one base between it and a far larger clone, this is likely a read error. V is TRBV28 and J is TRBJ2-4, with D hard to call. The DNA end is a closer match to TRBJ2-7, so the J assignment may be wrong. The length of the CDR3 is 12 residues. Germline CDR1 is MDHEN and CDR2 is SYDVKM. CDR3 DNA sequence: TGTGCCAGCATGGCTAAAGCCGACGAGCAGTACTTC. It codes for CASMAKADEQYF.

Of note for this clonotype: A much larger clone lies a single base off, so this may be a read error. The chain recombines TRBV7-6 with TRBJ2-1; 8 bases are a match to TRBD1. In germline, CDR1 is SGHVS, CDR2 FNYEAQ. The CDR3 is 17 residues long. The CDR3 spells CDSSLWDRNIHYNEQFF. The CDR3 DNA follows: TGTGACAGCAGCTTATGGGACAGGAACATACACTACAATGAGCAGTTCTTC.

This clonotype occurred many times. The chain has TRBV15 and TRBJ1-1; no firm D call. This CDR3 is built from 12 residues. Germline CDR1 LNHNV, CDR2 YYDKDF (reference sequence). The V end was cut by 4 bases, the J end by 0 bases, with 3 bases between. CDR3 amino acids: CATSTMNTEAFF. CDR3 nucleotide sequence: TGTGCCACCAGCACAATGAACACTGAAGCTTTCTTT.

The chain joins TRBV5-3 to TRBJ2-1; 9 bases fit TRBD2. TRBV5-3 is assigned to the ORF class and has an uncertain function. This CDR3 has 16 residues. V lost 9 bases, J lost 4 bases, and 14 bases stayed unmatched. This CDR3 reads CATSLVQREVYNEQFF. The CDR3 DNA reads TGTGCCACCAGCTTAGTTCAGCGGGAGGTTTACAATGAGCAGTTCTTC.

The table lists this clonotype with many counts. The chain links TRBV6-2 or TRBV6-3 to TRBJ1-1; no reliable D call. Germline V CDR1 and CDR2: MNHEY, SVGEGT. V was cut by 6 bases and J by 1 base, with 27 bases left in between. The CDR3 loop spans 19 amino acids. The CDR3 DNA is TGTGCCAGCAGCTACCCTGCCGTACGATGGGCCGCGACGAACACTGAAGCTTTCTTT. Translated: CASSYPAVRWAATNTEAFF.

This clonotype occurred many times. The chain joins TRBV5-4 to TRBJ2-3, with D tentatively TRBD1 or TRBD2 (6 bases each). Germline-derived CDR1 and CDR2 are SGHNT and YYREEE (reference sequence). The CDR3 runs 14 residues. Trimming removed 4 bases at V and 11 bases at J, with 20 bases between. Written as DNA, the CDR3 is TGTGCCAGCAGCGACCTTAGGGGGGCTAAGGAGCAGTATTTT. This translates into CASSDLRGAKEQYF.

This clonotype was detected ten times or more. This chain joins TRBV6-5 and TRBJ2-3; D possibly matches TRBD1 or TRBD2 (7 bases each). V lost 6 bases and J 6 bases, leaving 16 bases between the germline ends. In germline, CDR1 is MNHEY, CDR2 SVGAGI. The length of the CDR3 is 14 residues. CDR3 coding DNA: TGTGCCAGCAGAGCGGGACAGCTGGGGGATACGCAGTATTTT. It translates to CASRAGQLGDTQYF.

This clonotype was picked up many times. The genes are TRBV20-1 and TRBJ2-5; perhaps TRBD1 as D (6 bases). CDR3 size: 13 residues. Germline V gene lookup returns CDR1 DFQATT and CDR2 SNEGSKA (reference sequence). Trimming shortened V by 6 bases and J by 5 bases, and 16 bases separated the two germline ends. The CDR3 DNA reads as TGCAGTGCCTTCCAGGGGCCAGGGGAGACCCAGTACTTC. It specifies CSAFQGPGETQYF.

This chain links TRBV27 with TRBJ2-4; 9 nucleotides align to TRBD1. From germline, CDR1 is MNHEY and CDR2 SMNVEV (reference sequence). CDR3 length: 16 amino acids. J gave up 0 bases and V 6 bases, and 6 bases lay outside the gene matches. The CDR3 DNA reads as TGTGCCAGCAGCGGCGGGACAGGGTTAGCCAAAAACATTCAGTACTTC. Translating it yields CASSGGTGLAKNIQYF.

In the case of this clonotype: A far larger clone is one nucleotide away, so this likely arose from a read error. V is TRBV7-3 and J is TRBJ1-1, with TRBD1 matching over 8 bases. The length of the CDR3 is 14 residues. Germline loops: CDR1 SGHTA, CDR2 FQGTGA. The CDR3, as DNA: TGTGCCAGCAGCTTTCCTGCAGGGGGCACTGAAGCTTTGTTT. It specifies CASSFPAGGTEALF.

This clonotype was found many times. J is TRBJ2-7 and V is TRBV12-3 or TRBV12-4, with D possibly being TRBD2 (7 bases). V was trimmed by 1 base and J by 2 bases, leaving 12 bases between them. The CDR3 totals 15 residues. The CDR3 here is CASSLGGGGTYEQYF. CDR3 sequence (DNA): TGTGCCAGCAGTTTAGGAGGGGGGGGCACCTACGAGCAGTACTTC.

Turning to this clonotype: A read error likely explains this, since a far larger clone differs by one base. CDR3 region: CANNRATVYNEQFF. CDR3 in DNA: TGTGCCAACAATCGGGCAACAGTATACAATGAGCAGTTCTTC. V gene TRBV12-3 or TRBV12-4 combines with J gene TRBJ2-3; D ambiguous. TRBJ2-1 explains the end of the DNA better; the J call may be wrong. The CDR3 covers 14 residues.

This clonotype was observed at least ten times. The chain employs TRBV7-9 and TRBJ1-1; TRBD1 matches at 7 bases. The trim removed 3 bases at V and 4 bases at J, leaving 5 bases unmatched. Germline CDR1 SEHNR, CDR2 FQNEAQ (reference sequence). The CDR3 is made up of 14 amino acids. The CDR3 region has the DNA TGTGCCAGCAGCTTTCCTGCAGGGGGCACTGAAGCTTTCTTT. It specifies CASSFPAGGTEAFF.

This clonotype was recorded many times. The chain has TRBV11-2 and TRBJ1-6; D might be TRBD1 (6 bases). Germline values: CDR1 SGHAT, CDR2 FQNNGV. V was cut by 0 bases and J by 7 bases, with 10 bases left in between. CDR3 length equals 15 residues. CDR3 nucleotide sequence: TGTGCCAGCAGCTTAGACACAGGGAGGAATTCACCCCTCCACTTT. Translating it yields CASSLDTGRNSPLHF.

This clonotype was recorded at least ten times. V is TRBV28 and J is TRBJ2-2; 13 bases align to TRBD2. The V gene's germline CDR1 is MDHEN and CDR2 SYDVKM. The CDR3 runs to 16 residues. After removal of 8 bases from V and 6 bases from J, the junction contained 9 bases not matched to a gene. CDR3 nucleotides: TGTGCCAGCCGGGGACTAGCGGGATTATTCGCCGGGGAGCTGTTTTTT. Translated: CASRGLAGLFAGELFF.

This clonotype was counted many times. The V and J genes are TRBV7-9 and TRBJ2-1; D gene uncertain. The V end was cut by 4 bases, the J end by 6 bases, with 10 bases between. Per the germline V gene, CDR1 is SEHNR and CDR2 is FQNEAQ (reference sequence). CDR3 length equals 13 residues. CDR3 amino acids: CASSSASPNEQFF. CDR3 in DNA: TGTGCCAGCAGCTCCGCCTCACCCAATGAGCAGTTCTTC. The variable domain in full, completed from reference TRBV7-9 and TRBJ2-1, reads DTGVSQNPRHKITKRGQNVTFRCDPISEHNRLYWYRQTLGQGPEFLTYFQNEAQLEKSRLLSDRFSAERPKGSFSTLEIQRTEQGDSAMYLCASSSASPNEQFFGPGTRLTVL.

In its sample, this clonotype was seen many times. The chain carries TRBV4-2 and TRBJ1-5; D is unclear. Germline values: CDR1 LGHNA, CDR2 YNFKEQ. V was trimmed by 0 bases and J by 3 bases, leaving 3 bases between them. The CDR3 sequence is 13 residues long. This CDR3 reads CASSQEYNQPQHF. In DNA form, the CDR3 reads TGTGCCAGCAGCCAAGAATACAATCAGCCCCAGCATTTT.

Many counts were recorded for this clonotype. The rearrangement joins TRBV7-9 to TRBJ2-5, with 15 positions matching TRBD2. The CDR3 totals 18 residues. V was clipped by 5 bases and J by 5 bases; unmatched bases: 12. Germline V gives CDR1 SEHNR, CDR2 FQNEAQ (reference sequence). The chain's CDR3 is CASSPQGTSGRWSETQYF. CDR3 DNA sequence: TGTGCCAGCAGCCCCCAGGGGACTAGCGGGAGGTGGTCCGAGACCCAGTACTTC.

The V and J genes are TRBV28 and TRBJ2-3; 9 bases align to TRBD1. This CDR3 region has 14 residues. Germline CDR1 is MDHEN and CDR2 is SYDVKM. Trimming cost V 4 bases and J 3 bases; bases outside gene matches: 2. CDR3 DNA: TGTGCCAGCAGTTCACAGGGGGCAACAGATACGCAGTATTTT. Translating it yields CASSSQGATDTQYF.

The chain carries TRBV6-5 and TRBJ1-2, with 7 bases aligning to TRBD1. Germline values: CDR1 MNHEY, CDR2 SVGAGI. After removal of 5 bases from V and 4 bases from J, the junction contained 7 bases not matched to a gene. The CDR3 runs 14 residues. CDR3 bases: TGTGCCAGCAGTACCTATCAGGGGGGCTATGGCTACACCTTC. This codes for CASSTYQGGYGYTF.

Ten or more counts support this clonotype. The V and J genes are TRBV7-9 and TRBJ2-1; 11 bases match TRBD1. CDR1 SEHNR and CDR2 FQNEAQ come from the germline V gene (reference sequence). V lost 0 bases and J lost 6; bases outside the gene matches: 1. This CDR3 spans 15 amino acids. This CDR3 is CASSLAGTGGNEQFF. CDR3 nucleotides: TGTGCCAGCAGCTTAGCCGGGACAGGGGGCAATGAGCAGTTCTTC.

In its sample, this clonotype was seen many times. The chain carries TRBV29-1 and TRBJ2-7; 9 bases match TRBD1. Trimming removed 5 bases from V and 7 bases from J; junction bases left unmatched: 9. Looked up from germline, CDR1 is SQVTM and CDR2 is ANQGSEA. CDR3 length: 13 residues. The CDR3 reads CSVSPGQGWEQYF. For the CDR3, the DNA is TGCAGCGTTTCGCCCGGACAGGGGTGGGAGCAGTACTTC.

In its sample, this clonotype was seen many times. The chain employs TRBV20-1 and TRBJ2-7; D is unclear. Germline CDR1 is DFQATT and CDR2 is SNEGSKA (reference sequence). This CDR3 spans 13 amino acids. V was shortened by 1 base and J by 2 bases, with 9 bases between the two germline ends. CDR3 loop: CSARVPGTYEQYF. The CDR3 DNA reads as TGCAGTGCTAGAGTGCCGGGCACCTACGAGCAGTACTTC.

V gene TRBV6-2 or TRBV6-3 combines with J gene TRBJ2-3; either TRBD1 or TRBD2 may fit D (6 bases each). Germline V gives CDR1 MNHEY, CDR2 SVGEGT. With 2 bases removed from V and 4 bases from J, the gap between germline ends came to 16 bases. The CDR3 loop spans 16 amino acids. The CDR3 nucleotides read TGTGCCAGCAGTTACCAGGGGCGCGGGATAGCAGATACGCAGTATTTT. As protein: CASSYQGRGIADTQYF.

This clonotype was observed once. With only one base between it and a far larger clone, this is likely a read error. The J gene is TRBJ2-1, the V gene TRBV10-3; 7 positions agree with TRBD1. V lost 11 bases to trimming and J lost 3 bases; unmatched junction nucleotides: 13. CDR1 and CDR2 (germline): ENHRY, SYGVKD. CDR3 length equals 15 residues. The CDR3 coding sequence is TGTGCCTGCAGTTCCCTAGGGGGCGGCTACAATGAGCAGTTCTTC. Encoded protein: CACSSLGGGYNEQFF.